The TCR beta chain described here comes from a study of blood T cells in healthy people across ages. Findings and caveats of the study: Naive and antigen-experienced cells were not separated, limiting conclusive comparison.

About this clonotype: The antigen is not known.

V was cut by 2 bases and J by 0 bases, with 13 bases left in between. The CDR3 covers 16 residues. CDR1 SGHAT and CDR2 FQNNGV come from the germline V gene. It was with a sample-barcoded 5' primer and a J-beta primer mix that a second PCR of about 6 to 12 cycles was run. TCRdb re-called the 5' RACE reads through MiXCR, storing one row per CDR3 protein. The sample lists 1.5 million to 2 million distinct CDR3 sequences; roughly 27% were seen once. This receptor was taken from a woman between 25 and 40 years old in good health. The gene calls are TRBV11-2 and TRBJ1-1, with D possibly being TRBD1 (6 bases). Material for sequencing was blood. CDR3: CASSLRGGQLNTEAFF. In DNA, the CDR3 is TGTGCCAGCAGCTTAAGGGGCGGACAGTTGAACACTGAAGCTTTCTTT.